This TCR beta chain was profiled in a study of technical replicates of blood from a few donors. Generated by immunoSEQ multiplex PCR, the TCRdb table keeps only in-frame clones and is missing some. Of approximately 85,000 clones in the sample, 85% to 95% were seen once. This CDR3 has 17 amino acids. Per germline, CDR1 SGHTA and CDR2 FQGNSA. The trim removed 0 bases at V and 2 bases at J, leaving 10 bases unmatched. This TCR was sampled from a human donor in good health. Sequences were obtained from T cells isolated from PBMCs. This chain uses TRBV7-2 with TRBJ2-7; 7 nucleotides match TRBD1. The CDR3 loop reads CASSLAPDRVGAYEQYF. The CDR3, as DNA: TGTGCCAGCAGCTTAGCCCCCGACAGGGTAGGGGCCTACGAGCAGTACTTC. The whole variable domain, remainder taken from reference TRBV7-2 and TRBJ2-7, is GAGVSQSPSNKVTEKGKDVELRCDPISGHTALYWYRQSLGQGLEFLIYFQGNSAPDKSGLPSDRFSAERTGGSVSTLTIQRTQQEDSAVYLCASSLAPDRVGAYEQYFGPGTRLTVT.